This T cell receptor beta chain stems from a study of T cell changes during pregnancy in multiple sclerosis. From germline, CDR1 is SEHNR and CDR2 FQNEAQ (reference sequence). With 1 base clipped from V and 3 bases from J, the junction kept 8 bases outside the gene matches. The length of the CDR3 is 17 residues. Assay used: immunoSEQ multiplex PCR; TCRdb lists only in-frame clones, some missing. In the table there are 100,000 or so clones, about 93% of which are singletons. Here the sequenced sample was peripheral blood, taken in the first trimester of pregnancy. The receptor was derived from a female donor with multiple sclerosis, enrolled in a pregnancy study. The V and J genes are TRBV7-9 and TRBJ2-3; the match to TRBD2 covers 9 bases. Here the CDR3 reads CASSLGAGGQRTDTQYF. CDR3 in DNA: TGTGCCAGCAGCTTAGGTGCGGGGGGGCAGAGGACAGATACGCAGTATTTT.